This entry features one T cell receptor (beta chain) sequence. Profiled with immunoSEQ multiplex PCR; TCRdb holds only in-frame clones, not every one. The data show about 40,000 clones, just over 90% seen once. This entry comes from a study of T cell changes during pregnancy in multiple sclerosis. V shed 6 bases and J 5 bases; nucleotides not matched to a gene: 15. The CDR3 spans 16 residues. Germline CDR1 LNHDA, CDR2 SQIVND (reference sequence). The starting material was CD4+ T cells from peripheral blood mononuclear cells, obtained in the third trimester of pregnancy. This chain uses TRBV19 with TRBJ2-5; 7 bases match TRBD2. The TCR comes from a female donor with multiple sclerosis, enrolled in a pregnancy study. The CDR3 reads CASSPGAGKRDETQYF. The CDR3 coding sequence is TGTGCCAGTAGCCCGGGAGCGGGAAAGAGAGATGAGACCCAGTACTTC.